This entry lists 30 T cell receptor beta chains sequenced from one sample in a study of cytomegalovirus exposure and HLA in healthy donors. 13 Jbeta primers and 60 Vbeta primers were used for the PCR. Sequencing used immunoSEQ multiplex PCR; TCRdb keeps in-frame clones, though not all of them. The data show approximately 140,000 clones, 65% to 85% seen once. The sequenced sample consisted of PBMCs. The receptors here all came from a woman in her forties in good health and CMV-seropositive.

V and J are TRBV4-2 and TRBJ2-3; TRBD2 matches 9 bases. The V and J ends lost 0 bases and 3 bases, in that order; junction bases with no gene match: 4. Looked up from germline, CDR1 is LGHNA and CDR2 is YNFKEQ. CDR3 length: 16 amino acids. CDR3 residues: CASSQELAGVTDTQYF. CDR3 sequence (DNA): TGTGCCAGCAGCCAAGAGTTAGCGGGGGTTACAGATACGCAGTATTTT.

The chain links TRBV28 to TRBJ1-5; 7 bases fit TRBD1. There are 15 residues in the CDR3. Germline V gene data show CDR1 as MDHEN and CDR2 as SYDVKM. The J segment lost 11 bases and the V segment lost 4 bases, leaving 14 bases of the junction unmatched. The CDR3 coding sequence is TGTGCCAGCAGTTATGAGGGGGCCAGAGTCACGTCCCAGCATTTT. This encodes CASSYEGARVTSQHF.

Here the CDR3 DNA reads TGTGCCAGCAGTGAATCCCTTGGACTAGGAACAGATACGCAGTATTTT. Protein product: CASSESLGLGTDTQYF. The chain uses TRBV6-1 and TRBJ2-3; 7 nucleotides match TRBD2. CDR1 is MNHNS and CDR2 is SASEGT in the germline V gene. CDR3 size: 16 residues. V shed 2 bases, J shed 3 bases, and the junction held 8 bases outside the gene matches.

The chain employs TRBV28 and TRBJ1-6; a possible D gene is TRBD1 (5 bases). V lost 8 bases and J 10 bases, leaving 12 bases between the germline ends. The germline V gene encodes CDR1 MDHEN and CDR2 SYDVKM. This CDR3 has 12 residues. CDR3 protein: CASGDSVSPLHF. The CDR3 DNA reads TGTGCCAGCGGGGACTCGGTCTCACCCCTCCACTTT. The whole variable domain, remainder taken from reference TRBV28 and TRBJ1-6, is DVKVTQSSRYLVKRTGEKVFLECVQDMDHENMFWYRQDPGLGLRLIYFSYDVKMKEKGDIPEGYSVSREKKERFSLILESASTNQTSMYLCASGDSVSPLHFGNGTRLTVT.

This chain connects TRBV2 to TRBJ2-7, with D perhaps matching TRBD2 (5 bases). The length of the CDR3 is 13 residues. V lost 6 bases to trimming and J lost 2 bases, with 11 bases between them. Germline V gene sequence: CDR1 SNHLY, CDR2 FYNNEI. The CDR3 coding sequence is TGTGCCAGCAGAGGTCCGGGGACCTACGAGCAGTACTTC. It translates to CASRGPGTYEQYF.

J is TRBJ1-3 and V is TRBV10-3; D not resolved. The germline V gene encodes CDR1 ENHRY and CDR2 SYGVKD. Trimming removed 1 base from V and 0 bases from J, with 16 bases in between. This CDR3 has 18 amino acids. The CDR3 DNA sequence: TGTGCCATCAGTGAGTTCGCCCATGCAGGCGACTCTGGAAACACCATATATTTT. This codes for CAISEFAHAGDSGNTIYF.

As for this clone: A junction end diverges from the germline sequence, so it may reflect a read error. The genes are TRBV6-6 and TRBJ2-5, with 8 bases matching TRBD1. Germline assignment: CDR1 MNHNY and CDR2 SVGAGI (reference sequence). This CDR3 has 16 residues. For the CDR3, the DNA is TGTGCCAGCTCACCCTACAGGAGGGGACAGGAAGAGGCCCAGTACTTC. Protein: CASSPYRRGQEEAQYF.

This chain connects TRBV7-2 to TRBJ2-1; D gene ambiguous. Trimming left V 7 bases short and J 4 bases short, with 11 bases between. This CDR3 comprises 13 residues. Germline CDR1 is SGHTA and CDR2 is FQGNSA. The CDR3 region has the DNA TGTGCCAGCAAGTCGCGCGCTTACAATGAGCAGTTCTTC. This gives the protein CASKSRAYNEQFF.

The chain uses TRBV9 and TRBJ2-5, with 7 nucleotides matching TRBD2. After removal of 0 bases from V and 2 bases from J, the junction contained 7 bases not matched to a gene. CDR3 size: 16 residues. Germline CDR1 reads SGDLS; CDR2 reads YYNGEE. CDR3 DNA sequence: TGTGCCAGCAGCGTAGCACCTTTCGGGGGGCAAGAGACCCAGTACTTC. It encodes CASSVAPFGGQETQYF.

The chain carries TRBV10-3 and TRBJ2-3; no clear D. The V end was cut by 6 bases, the J end by 8 bases, with 12 bases between. The CDR3 consists of 12 residues. Germline values: CDR1 ENHRY, CDR2 SYGVKD. The CDR3 coding sequence is TGTGCCATCAGAGCCGTAACGGGTACGCAGTATTTT. Amino acids: CAIRAVTGTQYF.

The chain carries TRBV19 and TRBJ2-3; 10 bases line up with TRBD2. This CDR3 comprises 16 residues. Germline assignment: CDR1 LNHDA and CDR2 SQIVND (reference sequence). The junction had 9 bases not matched to a gene; V was cut back by 7 bases and J by 2 bases. The CDR3 bases are TGTGCCAGTAACGTAGCGGGGGGCCCTACCACAGATACGCAGTATTTT. It is translated as CASNVAGGPTTDTQYF.

V gene TRBV28 combines with J gene TRBJ1-2, with D tentatively TRBD1 (5 bases). The CDR3 totals 12 residues. Looked up from germline, CDR1 is MDHEN and CDR2 is SYDVKM. V dropped 11 bases and J dropped 1 base, with 11 bases sitting between them. The CDR3 sequence is CACGGRNYGYTF. The CDR3 bases are TGTGCCTGCGGGGGACGTAACTATGGCTACACCTTC.

The chain joins TRBV4-1 to TRBJ2-5; 11 bases are a match to TRBD2. V shed 1 base and J 4 bases; nucleotides not matched to a gene: 5. CDR1 is MGHRA and CDR2 is YSYEKL in the germline V gene. The CDR3 totals 16 residues. This CDR3 reads CASSQGNSGGGETQYF. The CDR3 nucleotides are TGCGCCAGCAGCCAAGGAAATAGCGGGGGGGGAGAGACCCAGTACTTC.

The chain joins TRBV7-2 to TRBJ2-7, with a tentative D call TRBD2 (6 bases). This CDR3 comprises 14 residues. Germline V lookup: CDR1 SGHTA, CDR2 FQGNSA. The V end was cut by 5 bases, the J end by 2 bases, with 13 bases between. The CDR3 reads CASSPSGRAYEQYF. DNA for the CDR3: TGTGCCAGCAGCCCCTCCGGGAGAGCCTACGAGCAGTACTTC.

V gene TRBV30 combines with J gene TRBJ2-7; TRBD1 might be the D (5 bases). This CDR3 is 14 amino acids long. V lost 3 bases, J lost 4 bases, and 16 bases lay in between. Germline loops: CDR1 GTSNPN, CDR2 SVGIG (reference sequence). CDR3: CAWRDRRQIYEQYF. The CDR3 DNA sequence: TGTGCCTGGAGAGACCGCCGACAGATTTACGAGCAGTACTTC.

V usage is TRBV7-9 and J usage is TRBJ1-6; 7 bases are shared with TRBD1. The CDR3 extends over 17 amino acids. Germline values: CDR1 SEHNR, CDR2 FQNEAQ (reference sequence). J was trimmed by 0 bases and V by 1 base; bases with no gene match: 3. CDR3 amino acids: CASSLGSGGSYNSPLHF. The DNA of the CDR3 is TGTGCCAGCAGCTTAGGGTCAGGGGGCTCCTATAATTCACCCCTCCACTTT.

The rearrangement links TRBV29-1 to TRBJ1-2; no clear D. With 7 bases removed from V and 2 bases from J, the gap between germline ends came to 11 bases. Looked up from germline, CDR1 is SQVTM and CDR2 is ANQGSEA. The CDR3 extends over 12 amino acids. The CDR3 DNA reads TGCAGCGCCAAGCACTCAAACTATGGCTACACCTTC. It is translated as CSAKHSNYGYTF.

This chain connects TRBV28 to TRBJ1-1; D unclear. This CDR3 region has 12 residues. Trimming took off 5 bases at V and 4 bases at J, with 8 bases between the two ends. The germline gives CDR1 MDHEN, CDR2 SYDVKM. The CDR3 DNA is TGTGCCAGCAGTCGGAGATTCACTGAAGCTTTCTTT. It translates to CASSRRFTEAFF.

The genes are TRBV2 and TRBJ1-1, with TRBD1 identical over 7 bases. V lost 1 base, J lost 4 bases, and 3 bases stayed unmatched. This CDR3 region has 14 residues. CDR1 is SNHLY and CDR2 is FYNNEI in the germline V gene. The CDR3 spells CASSEDRGFTEAFF. CDR3 nucleotide sequence: TGTGCCAGCAGTGAAGACAGGGGTTTCACTGAAGCTTTCTTT.

This chain uses TRBV13 with TRBJ2-6; the match to TRBD1 covers 8 bases. After removal of 6 bases from V and 2 bases from J, the junction contained 12 bases not matched to a gene. Looked up from germline, CDR1 is PRHDT and CDR2 is FYEKMQ (reference sequence). CDR3 length: 18 residues. CDR3 sequence: CASRHFGQGDTGANVLTF. As DNA, the CDR3 is TGTGCCAGCAGACATTTTGGACAGGGAGATACTGGGGCCAACGTCCTGACTTTC.

This clone is a singleton in its sample. V usage is TRBV30 and J usage is TRBJ1-1; D remains ambiguous. The germline V gene encodes CDR1 GTSNPN and CDR2 SVGIG (reference sequence). There are 15 residues in the CDR3. Trimming removed 3 bases from V and 0 bases from J, with 14 bases in between. The CDR3 here is CAWRWRDRVNTEAFF. CDR3 DNA sequence: TGTGCCTGGAGGTGGAGGGATCGGGTGAACACTGAAGCTTTCTTT.

The rearrangement joins TRBV13 to TRBJ1-2; 8 bases map to TRBD1. The CDR3 runs 14 residues. Per the germline V gene, CDR1 is PRHDT and CDR2 is FYEKMQ (reference sequence). Trimming at V came to 4 bases and at J to 5 bases, leaving 6 bases not matched to a gene. The CDR3 is CASSSTQGEYGYTF. The CDR3 DNA sequence: TGTGCCAGCAGCTCCACACAGGGGGAGTATGGCTACACCTTC.

This clone was counted a few times. The chain combines TRBV2 with TRBJ2-1; TRBD2 matches 7 bases. V trimming: 7 bases; J trimming: 3 bases; junction bases outside the gene matches: 6. The CDR3 is 14 residues long. Germline V lookup: CDR1 SNHLY, CDR2 FYNNEI. This CDR3 is CASTLAANYNEQFF. DNA for the CDR3: TGTGCCAGCACCCTAGCGGCGAACTACAATGAGCAGTTCTTC. The full variable domain, completed using reference TRBV2 and TRBJ2-1, is EPEVTQTPSHQVTQMGQEVILRCVPISNHLYFYWYRQILGQKVEFLVSFYNNEISEKSEIFDDQFSVERPDGSNFTLKIRSTKLEDSAMYFCASTLAANYNEQFFGPGTRLTVL.

The V gene is TRBV19, the J gene TRBJ1-3; D remains unclear. The germline gives CDR1 LNHDA, CDR2 SQIVND (reference sequence). This CDR3 is 14 amino acids long. Trimming stripped 8 bases from V and 2 bases from J, with 13 bases between. CDR3 nucleotides: TGTGCCAGTTCTGATAGCTATACTGGAAACACCATATATTTT. The encoded protein is CASSDSYTGNTIYF.

The table lists this clone with a few counts. This CDR3 reads CASSQDEAFGGETQYF. Written as DNA, the CDR3 is TGTGCCAGCAGCCAAGATGAGGCCTTCGGGGGAGAGACCCAGTACTTC. This sequence joins TRBV4-2 and TRBJ2-5, with D possibly matching TRBD2 (6 bases). The CDR3 runs 16 residues. Germline V gene data show CDR1 as LGHNA and CDR2 as YNFKEQ. V gave up 0 bases and J gave up 4 bases, with 15 bases separating them.

The chain couples TRBV28 to TRBJ1-1; TRBD1 might be the D (6 bases). The CDR3 consists of 13 residues. Trimming took 4 bases from V and 3 from J, leaving 9 bases between them. The germline gives CDR1 MDHEN, CDR2 SYDVKM. CDR3 residues: CASSWSGDTEAFF. For the CDR3, the DNA is TGTGCCAGCAGTTGGTCAGGGGACACTGAAGCTTTCTTT.

This chain joins TRBV7-9 and TRBJ2-4; 7 positions agree with TRBD1. The germline V gene has CDR1 SEHNR and CDR2 FQNEAQ (reference sequence). This CDR3 region has 14 residues. J was trimmed by 0 bases and V by 7 bases; bases with no gene match: 3. CDR3 nucleotide sequence: TGTGCCAGCAACCAGGGGGTAGCCAAAAACATTCAGTACTTC. As protein: CASNQGVAKNIQYF.

J is TRBJ2-7 and V is TRBV28; TRBD1 is a possible D gene (6 bases). With 6 bases removed from V and 7 bases from J, the gap between germline ends came to 16 bases. This CDR3 is built from 13 residues. CDR1 is MDHEN and CDR2 is SYDVKM in the germline V gene. In DNA form, the CDR3 reads TGTGCCAGCAGGAATTACAGGGTGGGAGAGCAGTACTTC. Its protein is CASRNYRVGEQYF.

Only one count was recorded for this clone. This chain connects TRBV5-1 to TRBJ2-3; 10 bases match TRBD2. Germline lookup yields CDR1 SGHRS and CDR2 YFSETQ. V trimming: 4 bases; J trimming: 2 bases; junction bases outside the gene matches: 7. This CDR3 spans 16 amino acids. The CDR3 DNA follows: TGCGCCAGCAGCACTAGACTAGCGGGCCACACAGATACGCAGTATTTT. It codes for CASSTRLAGHTDTQYF.

This chain links TRBV30 with TRBJ1-3; no clear D gene. The CDR3 has 13 amino acids. V gave up 0 bases and J gave up 4 bases, with 7 bases separating them. Per the germline V gene, CDR1 is GTSNPN and CDR2 is SVGIG (reference sequence). As DNA, the CDR3 is TGTGCCTGGAGTGTCGCAGGCGGAAACACCATATATTTT. As protein: CAWSVAGGNTIYF.